This TCR beta chain was captured in a study of shared T cell receptors in the human thymus. The CDR3 runs to 13 residues. The germline V gene encodes CDR1 KGHSY and CDR2 FQNENV. Trimming pared 0 bases from V and 11 bases from J, leaving 11 bases between. Generated by immunoSEQ multiplex PCR, the TCRdb table keeps only in-frame clones and is missing some. The sample includes more than 300,000 clones, roughly 94% of them seen just once. The chain combines TRBV16 with TRBJ1-3; the D is unclear. The clonotype was recovered from a human donor. The sample taken for sequencing was thymocytes. The CDR3 DNA follows: TGTGCCAGCAGCCAATCATCTCAGGCGCCCATATATTTT. Its translation is CASSQSSQAPIYF.